These 6 T cell receptor beta chains came from one sample sequenced in a study of blood T cell repertoires in COVID-19. Libraries were prepared by immunoSEQ multiplex PCR; TCRdb keeps only in-frame clonotypes and omits some of them. Of roughly 300,000 clones detected, 70% to 90% appear once; the ten largest clones hold about 5%. The sample was PBMCs or T cells enriched from blood (not recorded which). The origin of the receptors is a woman in her twenties or thirties who had recovered from COVID-19.

This chain connects TRBV5-5 to TRBJ2-5, with D uncertain. This CDR3 is 15 amino acids long. V lost 0 bases to trimming and J lost 5 bases, with 14 bases between them. Germline V gene data show CDR1 as SGHKS and CDR2 as YYEKEE (reference sequence). The CDR3 region is CASSLGTLPGETQYF. For the CDR3, the DNA is TGTGCCAGCAGCTTGGGTACCCTTCCGGGTGAGACCCAGTACTTC.

V and J are TRBV28 and TRBJ1-5; possible D gene TRBD1, 5 bases. CDR3 size: 14 residues. Trimming stripped 5 bases from V and 7 bases from J, with 15 bases between. The V gene's germline CDR1 is MDHEN and CDR2 SYDVKM. This chain's CDR3 is CASSPLRGGQPQHF. CDR3 bases: TGTGCCAGCAGTCCACTCCGGGGGGGGCAGCCCCAGCATTTT.

The chain carries TRBV30 and TRBJ1-5, with D tentatively TRBD1 (5 bases). This CDR3 has 13 amino acids. Deletions cut 1 base from V and 6 bases from J, with 10 bases between. Looked up from germline, CDR1 is GTSNPN and CDR2 is SVGIG (reference sequence). The CDR3 is CAWSGGGGQPQHF. Written as DNA, the CDR3 is TGTGCCTGGAGTGGGGGCGGGGGTCAGCCCCAGCATTTT.

V usage is TRBV3-1 (or the pseudogene TRBV3-2) and J usage is TRBJ2-7; 8 bases match TRBD2. The V gene's germline CDR1 is LGHDT and CDR2 YNNKEL (reference sequence). This CDR3 has 16 amino acids. J lost 0 bases, V lost 2 bases, and 6 bases had no gene match. The CDR3 loop reads CASSQKRGGPSYEQYF. The CDR3 nucleotides read TGTGCCAGCAGCCAAAAACGGGGGGGTCCCTCCTACGAGCAGTACTTC.

This clone appeared a single time. V usage is TRBV5-1 and J usage is TRBJ1-1; a weak D match, TRBD1 (6 bases). Germline V gene sequence: CDR1 SGHRS, CDR2 YFSETQ. The CDR3 contains 13 residues. Trimming shortened V by 0 bases and J by 8 bases, and 11 bases separated the two germline ends. CDR3: CASSLDRANEAFF. CDR3 coding DNA: TGCGCCAGCAGCTTGGACAGGGCCAACGAAGCTTTCTTT.

The chain has TRBV2 and TRBJ2-1; 9 bases align to TRBD1. The CDR3 extends over 17 amino acids. From germline, CDR1 is SNHLY and CDR2 FYNNEI. V lost 8 bases, J lost 0 bases, and 11 bases stayed unmatched. CDR3 sequence (DNA): TGTGCCAGCGGACGGGACAGGGACCTACGCTCCTACAATGAGCAGTTCTTC. Amino acids: CASGRDRDLRSYNEQFF.